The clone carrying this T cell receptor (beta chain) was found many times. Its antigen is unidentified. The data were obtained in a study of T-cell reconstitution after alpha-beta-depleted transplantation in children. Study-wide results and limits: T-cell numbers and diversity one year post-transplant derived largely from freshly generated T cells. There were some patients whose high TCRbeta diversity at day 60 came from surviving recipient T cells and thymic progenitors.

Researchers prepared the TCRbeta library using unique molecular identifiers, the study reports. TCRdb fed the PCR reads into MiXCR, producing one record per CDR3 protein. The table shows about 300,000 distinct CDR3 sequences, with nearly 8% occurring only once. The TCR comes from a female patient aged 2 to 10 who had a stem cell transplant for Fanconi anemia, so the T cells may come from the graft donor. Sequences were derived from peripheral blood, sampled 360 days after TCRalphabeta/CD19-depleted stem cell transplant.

The CDR3 spells CASSSFQGDTQYF. In DNA form, the CDR3 reads TGTGCCAGCAGTTCCTTCCAGGGAGATACGCAGTATTTT. This chain connects TRBV27 to TRBJ2-3, with a tentative D call TRBD1 (5 bases). Germline V lookup: CDR1 MNHEY, CDR2 SMNVEV (reference sequence). This CDR3 is 13 amino acids long. Trimming left V 4 bases short and J 5 bases short, with 10 bases between.